A single sample gave rise to the 24 T cell receptor beta chains below, sequenced in a study of T cell responses to AZD1222 COVID-19 vaccine. TCRdb keeps only in-frame clones here, not all; method: immunoSEQ multiplex PCR. The sample consists of roughly 150,000 clones, around nine tenths of them appearing once. The sequencing used peripheral blood, collected on day 0 of AZD1222 vaccination. Receptor source: an adult in good health.

V gene TRBV14 combines with J gene TRBJ2-1; unclear D gene. Trimming stripped 3 bases from V and 4 bases from J, with 19 bases between. Germline V gene data show CDR1 as SGHDN and CDR2 as FVKESK. CDR3 length: 17 residues. DNA for the CDR3: TGTGCCAGCAGCCACCCCCGGTCCCCTGTGGGTTACAATGAGCAGTTCTTC. Translation: CASSHPRSPVGYNEQFF.

The count of this clone is one. V usage is TRBV9 and J usage is TRBJ2-1, with D possibly being TRBD1 (5 bases). V lost 0 bases, J lost 8 bases, and 9 bases lay in between. CDR1 is SGDLS and CDR2 is YYNGEE in the germline V gene. The CDR3 has 13 amino acids. This chain's CDR3 is CASSVAGFDEQFF. CDR3 DNA sequence: TGTGCCAGCAGCGTAGCAGGGTTCGATGAGCAGTTCTTC.

The chain has TRBV11-2 and TRBJ2-3; the D is unclear. V lost 2 bases and J 2 bases, leaving 2 bases between the germline ends. Germline assignment: CDR1 SGHAT and CDR2 FQNNGV. There are 12 residues in the CDR3. CDR3 nucleotides: TGTGCCAGCAGCTTAATCACAGATACGCAGTATTTT. Protein: CASSLITDTQYF.

The chain combines TRBV14 with TRBJ2-7; 12 nucleotides line up with TRBD2. The CDR3 is 15 amino acids. Unmatched junction bases numbered 4, after V lost 4 bases and J lost 3 bases. Germline CDR1 and CDR2: SGHDN and FVKESK. DNA of the CDR3: TGTGCCAGCAGCCGACTAGCGGGAGTTCTCTACGAGCAGTACTTC. Translation: CASSRLAGVLYEQYF.

The sample holds a few counts of this clone. The chain uses TRBV19 and TRBJ2-2; 7 nucleotides align to TRBD1. CDR3 length: 15 residues. The trim removed 6 bases at V and 4 bases at J, leaving 8 bases unmatched. Germline loops: CDR1 LNHDA, CDR2 SQIVND (reference sequence). Here the CDR3 DNA reads TGTGCCAGTAGGAGGGGACAGAGGGCCACCGGGGAGCTGTTTTTT. Protein: CASRRGQRATGELFF.

The chain uses TRBV6-4 and TRBJ2-2; D is possibly TRBD2 (6 bases). Germline values: CDR1 MRHNA, CDR2 SNTAGT. The CDR3 has 14 residues. Between the trimmed V and J ends, which lost 6 bases and 7 bases, there was a span of 15 bases. CDR3 bases: TGTGCCAGCAGCCTTCGGCGGGGTAACGGGGAGCTGTTTTTT. This encodes CASSLRRGNGELFF.

The genes are TRBV27 and TRBJ1-1, with D tentatively TRBD1 (6 bases). The CDR3 sequence is 16 residues long. Germline assignment: CDR1 MNHEY and CDR2 SMNVEV (reference sequence). Trimming removed 5 bases at V and 1 base at J, with 17 bases between. DNA for the CDR3: TGTGCCAGCAGTCTCCACAGGGTAGGGGAGAACACTGAAGCTTTCTTT. It yields the protein CASSLHRVGENTEAFF.

This clone was observed once. The chain joins TRBV30 to TRBJ1-5; tentative D call: TRBD1 (5 bases). This CDR3 has 14 amino acids. The germline V and J ends were trimmed by 2 bases and 3 bases, with 11 bases remaining between them. Looked up from germline, CDR1 is GTSNPN and CDR2 is SVGIG (reference sequence). The CDR3 DNA is TGTGCCTGGAGTTACGGGACTCCCAATCAGCCCCAGCATTTT. Translation: CAWSYGTPNQPQHF.

This clone was detected once. The CDR3 region is CASSQDRRGASEAFF. DNA for the CDR3: TGTGCCAGCAGCCAAGATCGACGGGGGGCTTCTGAAGCTTTCTTT. The chain recombines TRBV4-2 with TRBJ1-1; D is perhaps TRBD1 (6 bases). Germline-derived CDR1 and CDR2 are LGHNA and YNFKEQ. The CDR3 contains 15 residues. Trimming pared 0 bases from V and 6 bases from J, leaving 14 bases between.

This chain joins TRBV11-2 and TRBJ2-7; tentatively, D is TRBD1 (5 bases). Germline assignment: CDR1 SGHAT and CDR2 FQNNGV. Trimming cost V 5 bases and J 7 bases, with 9 bases left between them. The CDR3 sequence is 11 residues long. CDR3 sequence reads: CASSQGLEQYF. The CDR3 nucleotides read TGTGCCAGCAGCCAGGGATTGGAGCAGTACTTC.

This clone was picked up one time. This chain uses TRBV28 with TRBJ1-1; D possibly corresponds to TRBD1 (5 bases). Deletions cut 8 bases from V and 1 base from J, with 14 bases between. The CDR3 totals 14 residues. Germline values: CDR1 MDHEN, CDR2 SYDVKM. In nucleotides, the CDR3 is TGTGCCAGCCTCTGGGGGTTTGCGAACACTGAAGCTTTCTTT. It yields the protein CASLWGFANTEAFF.

This clone showed up just a few times. This chain links TRBV13 with TRBJ1-6; D not certain. This CDR3 comprises 13 residues. Trimming removed 5 bases at V and 10 bases at J, with 12 bases between. Germline lookup yields CDR1 PRHDT and CDR2 FYEKMQ (reference sequence). CDR3 amino acids: CASSRGVGSPLHF. CDR3 bases: TGTGCCAGCAGCCGGGGAGTAGGGTCACCCCTCCACTTT.

This chain uses TRBV5-1 with TRBJ1-1; D is unresolved. The CDR3 has 11 residues. V was clipped by 7 bases and J by 1 base, with 5 bases between them. Germline V gene lookup returns CDR1 SGHRS and CDR2 YFSETQ. CDR3 bases: TGCGCCAGCCGAGGGAACACTGAAGCTTTCTTT. This sequence encodes CASRGNTEAFF.

The CDR3 bases are TGTGCCAGCAGTTTCTCCAACACCATATATTTT. Its translation is CASSFSNTIYF. This chain uses TRBV12-3 or TRBV12-4 with TRBJ1-3; D ambiguous. The V end was cut by 3 bases, the J end by 7 bases, with 4 bases between. CDR3 length equals 11 residues.

The chain recombines TRBV28 with TRBJ1-1; no definite D call. Germline lookup yields CDR1 MDHEN and CDR2 SYDVKM. This CDR3 is built from 13 residues. V lost 1 base and J 4 bases, leaving 7 bases between the germline ends. The CDR3 is CASSLLMGTEAFF. CDR3 bases: TGTGCCAGCAGTTTATTGATGGGCACTGAAGCTTTCTTT.

This chain uses TRBV7-2 with TRBJ1-1; D unresolved. V lost 6 bases and J lost 0, with 8 bases in between. CDR1 and CDR2 (germline): SGHTA, FQGNSA. This CDR3 has 13 residues. CDR3 coding DNA: TGTGCCAGCAGGGCTCACATGAACACTGAAGCTTTCTTT. Its translation is CASRAHMNTEAFF.

This chain uses TRBV27 with TRBJ2-1, with unresolved D. V lost 3 bases to trimming and J lost 0 bases, with 9 bases between them. CDR1 and CDR2 from the germline V gene are MNHEY and SMNVEV (reference sequence). CDR3 length: 15 amino acids. The CDR3 here is CASSFTPSSYNEQFF. CDR3 sequence (DNA): TGTGCCAGCAGTTTTACGCCAAGCTCCTACAATGAGCAGTTCTTC.

The chain couples TRBV28 to TRBJ1-2; 7 bases fit TRBD1. The V gene's germline CDR1 is MDHEN and CDR2 SYDVKM. V lost 4 bases and J lost 1; bases outside the gene matches: 3. The CDR3 is 14 residues long. DNA of the CDR3: TGTGCCAGCAGTTACAGGGGATTTAACTATGGCTACACCTTC. Protein sequence: CASSYRGFNYGYTF.

This sequence joins TRBV27 and TRBJ2-1; a weak D match, TRBD2 (6 bases). The germline V gene has CDR1 MNHEY and CDR2 SMNVEV (reference sequence). The CDR3 spans 14 residues. The germline V and J ends were trimmed by 4 bases and 10 bases, with 17 bases remaining between them. DNA for the CDR3: TGTGCCAGCAGTTCCCCGACTAGGGGTAGCGAGCAGTTCTTC. This gives the protein CASSSPTRGSEQFF.

The table lists this clone with a count of one. The rearrangement links TRBV5-1 to TRBJ2-1; D uncertain. This CDR3 has 13 residues. Germline assignment: CDR1 SGHRS and CDR2 YFSETQ. Trimming pared 3 bases from V and 5 bases from J, leaving 9 bases between. This CDR3 is CASSSGPNNEQFF. The CDR3 coding sequence is TGCGCCAGCAGCTCCGGGCCAAACAATGAGCAGTTCTTC.

This chain links TRBV7-3 with TRBJ2-2; 10 bases fit TRBD2. Germline trimming cut 1 base from V and 3 bases from J; bases unmatched to any gene: 26. Germline CDR1 reads SGHTA; CDR2 reads FQGTGA. This CDR3 has 24 residues. CDR3 coding DNA: TGTGCCAGCAGCTTAAACCCCAGCTGGGGAGCAGCGGGAGGGCCGGTCTTGGACACCGGGGAGCTGTTTTTT. It is translated as CASSLNPSWGAAGGPVLDTGELFF.

This chain uses TRBV5-1 with TRBJ2-2; D is unclear. CDR1 and CDR2 from the germline V gene are SGHRS and YFSETQ. CDR3 length: 15 residues. The ends were cut back, 0 bases at V and 2 bases at J, with 8 bases in the middle. CDR3 sequence (DNA): TGCGCCAGCAGCTTGGTGGGCAAAAACACCGGGGAGCTGTTTTTT. Residues: CASSLVGKNTGELFF.

The chain links TRBV7-9 to TRBJ2-5; 8 bases are shared with TRBD1. V lost 5 bases to trimming and J lost 3 bases; unmatched junction nucleotides: 2. Germline CDR1 reads SEHNR; CDR2 reads FQNEAQ (reference sequence). The CDR3 runs to 13 residues. Here the CDR3 DNA reads TGTGCCAGCAGCCGGACAGGGAAAGAGACCCAGTACTTC. As protein: CASSRTGKETQYF.

This chain joins TRBV5-1 and TRBJ2-5, with unresolved D. This CDR3 has 12 amino acids. The germline V gene encodes CDR1 SGHRS and CDR2 YFSETQ. The V end was cut by 1 base, the J end by 5 bases, with 6 bases between. The CDR3: CASSLSQETQYF. DNA for the CDR3: TGCGCCAGCAGCTTGTCCCAGGAGACCCAGTACTTC.